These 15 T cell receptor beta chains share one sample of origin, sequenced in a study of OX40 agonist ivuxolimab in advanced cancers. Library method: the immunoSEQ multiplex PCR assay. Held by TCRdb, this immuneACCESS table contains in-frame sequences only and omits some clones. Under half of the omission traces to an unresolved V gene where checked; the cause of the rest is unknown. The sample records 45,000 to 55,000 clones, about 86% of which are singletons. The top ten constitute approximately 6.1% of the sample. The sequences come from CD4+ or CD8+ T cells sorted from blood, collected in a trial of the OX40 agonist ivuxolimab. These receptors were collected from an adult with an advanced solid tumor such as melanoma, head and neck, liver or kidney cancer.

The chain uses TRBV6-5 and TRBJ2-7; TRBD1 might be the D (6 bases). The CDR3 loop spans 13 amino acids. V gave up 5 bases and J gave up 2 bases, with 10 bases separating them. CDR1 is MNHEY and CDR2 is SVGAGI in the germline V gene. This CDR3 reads CASSAGAPYEQYV. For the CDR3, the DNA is TGTGCCAGCAGTGCAGGGGCCCCCTACGAGCAGTACGTC.

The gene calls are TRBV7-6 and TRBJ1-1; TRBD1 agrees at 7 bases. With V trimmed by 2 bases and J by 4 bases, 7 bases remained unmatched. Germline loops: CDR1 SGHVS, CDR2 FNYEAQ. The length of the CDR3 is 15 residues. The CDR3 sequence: CASSLIAGGGTEAFF. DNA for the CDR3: TGTGCCAGCAGCTTAATCGCAGGGGGGGGCACTGAAGCTTTCTTT.

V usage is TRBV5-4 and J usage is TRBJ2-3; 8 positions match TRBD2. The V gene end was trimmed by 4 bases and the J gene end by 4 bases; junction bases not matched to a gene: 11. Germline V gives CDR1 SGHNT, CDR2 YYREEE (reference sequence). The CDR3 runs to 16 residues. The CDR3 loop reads CASSQVRREGADTQYF. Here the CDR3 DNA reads TGTGCCAGCAGCCAAGTCCGACGGGAGGGAGCAGATACGCAGTATTTT.

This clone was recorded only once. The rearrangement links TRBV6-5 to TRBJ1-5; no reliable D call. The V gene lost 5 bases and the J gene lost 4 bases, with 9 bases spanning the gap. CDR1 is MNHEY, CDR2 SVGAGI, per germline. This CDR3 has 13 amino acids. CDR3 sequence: CASSPEGNQPQHF. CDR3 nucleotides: TGTGCCAGCAGTCCGGAGGGAAATCAGCCCCAGCATTTT.

The CDR3 DNA reads as TGTGCCAGCAGCTTAGGAGGAGATCAGCCCCAGCATTTT. As protein: CASSLGGDQPQHF. The gene calls are TRBV7-9 and TRBJ1-5; D remains ambiguous. Germline CDR1 SEHNR, CDR2 FQNEAQ (reference sequence). V was clipped by 1 base and J by 5 bases, with 6 bases between them. The CDR3 is 13 amino acids.

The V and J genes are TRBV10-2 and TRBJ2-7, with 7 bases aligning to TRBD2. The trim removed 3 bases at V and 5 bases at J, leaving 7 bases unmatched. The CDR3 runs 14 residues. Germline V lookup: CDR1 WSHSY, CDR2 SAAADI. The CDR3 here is CASSESTGGDEQYF. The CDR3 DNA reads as TGCGCCAGCAGTGAAAGTACGGGAGGAGACGAGCAGTACTTC.

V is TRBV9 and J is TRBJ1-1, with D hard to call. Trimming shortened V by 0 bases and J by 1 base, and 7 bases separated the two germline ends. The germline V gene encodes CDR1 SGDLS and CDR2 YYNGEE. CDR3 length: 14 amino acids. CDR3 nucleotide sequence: TGTGCCAGCAGCGTAGAAATGGAGAACACTGAAGCTTTCTTT. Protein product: CASSVEMENTEAFF.

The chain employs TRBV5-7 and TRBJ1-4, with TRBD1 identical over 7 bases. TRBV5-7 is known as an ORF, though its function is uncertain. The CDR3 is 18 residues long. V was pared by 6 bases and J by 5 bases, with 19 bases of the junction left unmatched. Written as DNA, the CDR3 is TGTGCCAGCACCCTCATGGGGCCAGGGACAGTCGCCAATGAAAAACTGTTTTTT. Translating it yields CASTLMGPGTVANEKLFF.

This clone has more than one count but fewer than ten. The CDR3 sequence is CASSVGRGEQFF. CDR3 bases: TGTGCCAGCAGCGTAGGAAGGGGTGAGCAGTTCTTC. The rearrangement links TRBV9 to TRBJ2-1; D possibly corresponds to TRBD1 (5 bases). Germline-derived CDR1 and CDR2 are SGDLS and YYNGEE. The CDR3 extends over 12 amino acids. V was pared by 0 bases and J by 9 bases, with 7 bases between.

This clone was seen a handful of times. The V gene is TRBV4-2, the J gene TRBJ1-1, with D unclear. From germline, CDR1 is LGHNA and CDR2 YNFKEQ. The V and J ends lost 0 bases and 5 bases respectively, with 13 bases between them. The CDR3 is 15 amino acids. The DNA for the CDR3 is TGTGCCAGCAGCCAAGAAGGGAGCCAGAAAACTGAAGCTTTCTTT. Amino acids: CASSQEGSQKTEAFF.

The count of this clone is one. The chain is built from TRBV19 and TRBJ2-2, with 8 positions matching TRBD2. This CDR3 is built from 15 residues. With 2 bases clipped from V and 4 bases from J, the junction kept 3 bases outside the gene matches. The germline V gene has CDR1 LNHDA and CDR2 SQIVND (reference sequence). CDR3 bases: TGTGCCAGTAGTATACGGGGGGGCAGCACCGGGGAGCTGTTTTTT. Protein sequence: CASSIRGGSTGELFF.

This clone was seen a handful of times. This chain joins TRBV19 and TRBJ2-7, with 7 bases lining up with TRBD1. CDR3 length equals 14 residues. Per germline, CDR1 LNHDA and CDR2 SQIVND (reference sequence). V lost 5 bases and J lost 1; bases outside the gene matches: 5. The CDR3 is CASSDPGQSYEQYF. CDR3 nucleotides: TGTGCCAGTAGTGATCCGGGACAGTCCTACGAGCAGTACTTC.

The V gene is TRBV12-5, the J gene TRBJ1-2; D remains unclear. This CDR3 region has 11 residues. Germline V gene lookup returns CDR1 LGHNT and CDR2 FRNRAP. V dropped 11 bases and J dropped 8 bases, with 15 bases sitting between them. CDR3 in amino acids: CAFPRARGYTF. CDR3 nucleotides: TGTGCTTTTCCCCGGGCGAGAGGCTACACCTTC.

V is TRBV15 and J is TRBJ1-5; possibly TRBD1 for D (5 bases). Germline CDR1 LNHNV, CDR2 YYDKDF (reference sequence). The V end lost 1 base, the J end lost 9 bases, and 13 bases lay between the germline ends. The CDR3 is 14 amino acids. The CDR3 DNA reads TGTGCCACCAGCAGAGGTGGCTTCCAGGGGCCCCAGCATTTT. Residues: CATSRGGFQGPQHF.

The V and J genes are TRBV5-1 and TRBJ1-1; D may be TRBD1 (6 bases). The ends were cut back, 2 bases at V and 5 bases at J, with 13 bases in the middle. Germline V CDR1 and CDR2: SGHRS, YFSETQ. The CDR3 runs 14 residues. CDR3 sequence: CASSFRGGGTEAFF. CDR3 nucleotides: TGCGCCAGCAGCTTTAGGGGGGGAGGAACTGAAGCTTTCTTT.